This T cell receptor (beta chain) was documented in a study of blood T cell repertoires in COVID-19. Study-level background: The United States, Italy and Spain were the sources of the acute and convalescent COVID-19 samples.

Turning to this clone: The sample contains more than one DNA sequence encoding this CDR3.

CDR3 length equals 12 residues. V lost 1 base, J lost 8 bases, and 6 bases lay in between. Germline V lookup: CDR1 MNHNS, CDR2 SASEGT. Here immunoSEQ multiplex PCR was the method, and the copy in TCRdb shows in-frame clones only, minus some. Here the sample spans about 230,000 clones, around nine tenths being singletons. Enrollees, roughly 18 to 90 years old, lived in about two dozen US areas. Participants reported their clinical history, and cohort assignment relied on those reports. This TCR was sampled from a woman aged 25-40 years with acute COVID-19. This chain links TRBV6-1 with TRBJ2-1; the D is unclear. Sample: PBMCs or T cells enriched from blood (not recorded which). In nucleotides, the CDR3 is TGTGCCAGCAGTGAAGTGGGCGATGAGCAGTTCTTC. Its protein is CASSEVGDEQFF.